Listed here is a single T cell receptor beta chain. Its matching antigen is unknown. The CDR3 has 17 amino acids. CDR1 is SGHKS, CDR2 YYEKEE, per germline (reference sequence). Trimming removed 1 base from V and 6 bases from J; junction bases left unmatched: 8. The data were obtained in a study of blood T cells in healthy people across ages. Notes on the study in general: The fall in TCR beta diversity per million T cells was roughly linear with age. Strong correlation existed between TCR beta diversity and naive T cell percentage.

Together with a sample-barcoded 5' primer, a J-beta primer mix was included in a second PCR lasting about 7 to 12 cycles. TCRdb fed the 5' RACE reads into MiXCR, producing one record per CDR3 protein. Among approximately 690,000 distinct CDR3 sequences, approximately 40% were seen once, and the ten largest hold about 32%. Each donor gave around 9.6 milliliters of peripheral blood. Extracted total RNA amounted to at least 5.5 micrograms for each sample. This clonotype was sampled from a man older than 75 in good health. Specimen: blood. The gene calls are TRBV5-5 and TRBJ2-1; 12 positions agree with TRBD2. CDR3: CASSLSPGLAGPNEQFF. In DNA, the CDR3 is TGTGCCAGCAGCTTGAGCCCCGGACTAGCGGGACCCAATGAGCAGTTCTTC. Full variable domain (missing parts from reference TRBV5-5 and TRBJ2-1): DAGVTQSPTHLIKTRGQQVTLRCSPISGHKSVSWYQQVLGQGPQFIFQYYEKEERGRGNFPDRFSARQFPNYSSELNVNALLLGDSALYLCASSLSPGLAGPNEQFFGPGTRLTVL.